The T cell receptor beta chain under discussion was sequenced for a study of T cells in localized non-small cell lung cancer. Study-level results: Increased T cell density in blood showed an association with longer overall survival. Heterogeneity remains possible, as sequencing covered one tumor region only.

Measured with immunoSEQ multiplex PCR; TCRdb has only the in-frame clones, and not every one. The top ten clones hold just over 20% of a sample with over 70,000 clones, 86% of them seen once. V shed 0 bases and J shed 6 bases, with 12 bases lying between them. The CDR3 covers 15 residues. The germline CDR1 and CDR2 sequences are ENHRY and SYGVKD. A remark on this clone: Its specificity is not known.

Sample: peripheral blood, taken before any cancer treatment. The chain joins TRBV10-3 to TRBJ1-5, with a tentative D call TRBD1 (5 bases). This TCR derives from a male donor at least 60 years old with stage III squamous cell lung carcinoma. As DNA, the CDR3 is TGTGCCATCAGTGAGTCGAGGGACTTCGGTCAGCCCCAGCATTTT. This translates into CAISESRDFGQPQHF.